These 20 T cell receptor beta chains originate from one sample sequenced in a study of OX40 agonist ivuxolimab in advanced cancers. Sequencing was performed with immunoSEQ multiplex PCR; in TCRdb, only in-frame clones are kept and a portion is missing. The table includes 63,000 or so clones, more than 70% detected once. Specimen: CD4+ or CD8+ T cells sorted from blood, collected in a trial of the OX40 agonist ivuxolimab. The receptors here all came from an adult with an advanced solid tumor such as melanoma, head and neck, liver or kidney cancer.

The V and J genes are TRBV11-2 and TRBJ1-1, with 8 bases that match TRBD1. From germline, CDR1 is SGHAT and CDR2 FQNNGV. J gave up 4 bases and V 5 bases, and 3 bases lay outside the gene matches. The CDR3 totals 13 residues. CDR3: CASSQDRATEAFF. CDR3 in DNA: TGTGCCAGCAGCCAGGACAGGGCCACTGAAGCTTTCTTT.

This rearrangement joins TRBV9 to TRBJ2-3; D remains unclear. The V gene lost 4 bases and the J gene lost 0 bases, with 18 bases spanning the gap. The CDR3 loop spans 17 amino acids. CDR1 and CDR2 from the germline V gene are SGDLS and YYNGEE. CDR3 nucleotide sequence: TGTGCCAGCAGCCCCGTCAATGCAGCCTCTAGCACAGATACGCAGTATTTT. As protein: CASSPVNAASSTDTQYF.

As concerns this clone: This may come from a read error, since a much larger clone is one base off. V is TRBV2 and J is TRBJ1-1; D is unclear. Germline CDR1 is SNHLY and CDR2 is FYNNEI. This CDR3 has 14 residues. V was shortened by 8 bases and J by 8 bases, with 21 bases between the two germline ends. The CDR3 nucleotides read TGTGCCAGCCCTGTAGAACAGAAAATACCAGAAGCTTTCTTT. Encoded protein: CASPVEQKIPEAFF.

V usage is TRBV4-3 and J usage is TRBJ2-1; 8 bases are a match to TRBD1. Germline lookup yields CDR1 LGHNA and CDR2 YSLEER. Losses at the gene ends were 1 base for V and 1 base for J; bases not matched to a gene: 3. CDR3 length: 16 residues. CDR3 DNA sequence: TGCGCCAGCAGCCAAGGCGGACAGGGATCCTACAATGAGCAGTTCTTC. This gives the protein CASSQGGQGSYNEQFF.

The chain has TRBV10-3 and TRBJ2-5, with 7 positions matching TRBD1. The CDR3 extends over 14 amino acids. The V and J ends lost 3 bases and 8 bases, in that order; junction bases with no gene match: 9. Germline loops: CDR1 ENHRY, CDR2 SYGVKD. The CDR3 region is CAISEGGQLKTQYF. The CDR3 DNA follows: TGTGCCATCAGTGAAGGGGGACAGCTCAAAACCCAGTACTTC.

This sequence joins TRBV5-4 and TRBJ2-1; 7 bases agree with TRBD2. Germline V gene lookup returns CDR1 SGHNT and CDR2 YYREEE (reference sequence). CDR3 length equals 16 residues. V lost 0 bases to trimming and J lost 0 bases; unmatched junction nucleotides: 3. The CDR3 nucleotides are TGTGCCAGCAGCTTGGCCGGCGGGGGCTCCTACAATGAGCAGTTCTTC. Protein sequence: CASSLAGGGSYNEQFF.

This rearrangement joins TRBV7-3 to TRBJ1-1; a possible D gene is TRBD1 (6 bases). V was clipped by 5 bases and J by 3 bases, with 16 bases between them. CDR1 is SGHTA, CDR2 FQGTGA, per germline. This CDR3 is built from 15 residues. The chain's CDR3 is CASSPAGGRDTEAFF. CDR3 sequence (DNA): TGTGCCAGCAGCCCAGCTGGGGGGCGGGACACTGAAGCTTTCTTT.

The chain is built from TRBV25-1 and TRBJ2-2, with D unresolved. Germline CDR1 reads MGHDK; CDR2 reads SYGVNS. The CDR3 covers 16 residues. The V and J ends lost 4 bases and 6 bases respectively, with 18 bases between them. For the CDR3, the DNA is TGTGCCAGCAGTGGCCTGAAGTTCGGCGAGGCCGGGGAGCTGTTTTTT. Its protein product is CASSGLKFGEAGELFF.

The CDR3 bases are TGTGCCAGCAGCCAAGGCGAACAGGCTAACTATGGCTACACCTTC. Translating it yields CASSQGEQANYGYTF. This sequence joins TRBV4-2 and TRBJ1-2; D may be TRBD1 (5 bases). V was trimmed by 1 base and J by 0 bases, leaving 9 bases between them. Germline V gives CDR1 LGHNA, CDR2 YNFKEQ. The CDR3 is made up of 15 amino acids.

The chain employs TRBV7-2 and TRBJ1-5, with D maybe TRBD1 (6 bases). With 0 bases removed from V and 3 bases from J, the gap between germline ends came to 9 bases. CDR1 is SGHTA, CDR2 FQGNSA, per germline. The length of the CDR3 is 15 residues. CDR3 sequence (DNA): TGTGCCAGCAGCTTAGCGGGGGCCCTCAATCAGCCCCAGCATTTT. Translated, it gives CASSLAGALNQPQHF.

This clone has a handful of counts. J is TRBJ1-3 and V is TRBV2; unclear D gene. Germline CDR1 and CDR2: SNHLY and FYNNEI. The CDR3 spans 12 residues. Trimming stripped 8 bases from V and 4 bases from J, with 9 bases between. In nucleotides, the CDR3 is TGTGCCAGCGAGGAAGTCGGAAACACCATATATTTT. It encodes CASEEVGNTIYF.

V is TRBV5-1 and J is TRBJ1-2; D call uncertain. V was clipped by 2 bases and J by 1 base, with 9 bases between them. The length of the CDR3 is 14 residues. Germline V lookup: CDR1 SGHRS, CDR2 YFSETQ. CDR3 nucleotides: TGCGCCAGCAGCTTCTCCGAGGGTAACTATGGCTACACCTTC. Its protein is CASSFSEGNYGYTF.

The V call is TRBV4-1, the J call TRBJ2-5; TRBD2 agrees at 8 bases. Unmatched junction bases numbered 8, after V lost 0 bases and J lost 5 bases. The CDR3 extends over 16 amino acids. Germline V gene data show CDR1 as MGHRA and CDR2 as YSYEKL. As DNA, the CDR3 is TGCGCCAGCAGCCAAGATCGCGCGGGAGGTGGGGAGACCCAGTACTTC. Amino acid sequence: CASSQDRAGGGETQYF.

The rearrangement joins TRBV5-1 to TRBJ2-5; D possibly corresponds to TRBD1 (7 bases). Trimming pared 0 bases from V and 5 bases from J, leaving 17 bases between. The CDR3 is 16 amino acids. Looked up from germline, CDR1 is SGHRS and CDR2 is YFSETQ. CDR3 amino acids: CASSLEMSGGRETQYF. The CDR3 DNA reads as TGCGCCAGCAGCTTGGAAATGTCAGGGGGGAGGGAGACCCAGTACTTC.

This clone was observed once. V gene TRBV7-2 combines with J gene TRBJ2-7; D uncertain. Germline CDR1 reads SGHTA; CDR2 reads FQGNSA. With 5 bases removed from V and 0 bases from J, the gap between germline ends came to 2 bases. This CDR3 contains 11 residues. The CDR3 region is CASSLSYEQYF. The CDR3 DNA reads TGTGCCAGCAGCCTCTCCTACGAGCAGTACTTC.

The rearrangement joins TRBV6-1 to TRBJ2-1; 7 positions match TRBD2. With V trimmed by 2 bases and J by 7 bases, 8 bases remained unmatched. Germline CDR1 MNHNS, CDR2 SASEGT. CDR3 size: 15 residues. In DNA form, the CDR3 reads TGTGCCAGCAGTGAACAGGCGGGAGCTTTAAATGAGCAGTTCTTC. Its protein product is CASSEQAGALNEQFF.

This chain connects TRBV9 to TRBJ1-5; D is uncertain. V shed 0 bases and J shed 7 bases, with 8 bases lying between them. Per germline, CDR1 SGDLS and CDR2 YYNGEE. The CDR3 consists of 13 residues. The CDR3 sequence: CASSVDGIQPQHF. The CDR3 region has the DNA TGTGCCAGCAGCGTAGATGGAATACAGCCCCAGCATTTT. The variable domain in full, completed from reference TRBV9 and TRBJ1-5, reads DSGVTQTPKHLITATGQRVTLRCSPRSGDLSVYWYQQSLDQGLQFLIQYYNGEERAKGNILERFSAQQFPDLHSELNLSSLELGDSALYFCASSVDGIQPQHFGDGTRLSIL.

This clone has only one observation. This chain joins TRBV5-1 and TRBJ2-5; 8 bases fit TRBD1. The J segment lost 1 base and the V segment lost 0 bases, leaving 2 bases of the junction unmatched. The CDR3 is made up of 15 amino acids. In germline, CDR1 is SGHRS, CDR2 YFSETQ. The CDR3 reads CASSLGGQAQETQYF. CDR3 DNA: TGCGCCAGCAGCTTGGGGGGACAGGCCCAAGAGACCCAGTACTTC.

This clone has more than one count but fewer than ten. Since a much larger clone is just one base distant, this may be a read error. Other nucleotide sequences in the sample specify the same CDR3. J is TRBJ1-1 and V is TRBV27, with D tentatively TRBD1 (5 bases). The germline CDR1 and CDR2 sequences are MNHEY and SMNVEV (reference sequence). The CDR3 spans 13 residues. Between the trimmed V and J ends, which lost 2 bases and 3 bases, there was a span of 7 bases. The CDR3 DNA reads TGTGCCAGCAGTTTACAGGGAGACACTGAAGCTTTCTTT. It yields the protein CASSLQGDTEAFF.

The rearrangement links TRBV5-4 to TRBJ2-1; 9 nucleotides agree with TRBD1. The CDR3 is 15 amino acids. Germline lookup yields CDR1 SGHNT and CDR2 YYREEE (reference sequence). J gave up 6 bases and V 4 bases, and 8 bases lay outside the gene matches. The CDR3 spells CASSDPRTGVNEQFF. CDR3 bases: TGTGCCAGCAGCGACCCCAGGACAGGGGTCAATGAGCAGTTCTTC.